Shown below are 17 T cell receptor beta chains from a single sample sequenced in a study of blood T cell repertoires in COVID-19. Data came from immunoSEQ multiplex PCR; TCRdb stores just in-frame clones and leaves some out. Among fewer than 120,000 clones, over 60% were seen once, and the ten largest hold around 3.5%. Sequencing was performed on peripheral blood. These receptors all stem from a woman of 80 years or more with acute or convalescent COVID-19.

This clone has a handful of counts. The V call is TRBV5-1, the J call TRBJ1-1, with a possible D match to TRBD1 (6 bases). This CDR3 spans 13 amino acids. The germline V gene has CDR1 SGHRS and CDR2 YFSETQ. V lost 5 bases, J lost 3 bases, and 11 bases lay in between. CDR3 region: CASREQGDTEAFF. The CDR3 DNA sequence: TGCGCCAGCAGGGAACAGGGAGACACTGAAGCTTTCTTT.

The V call is TRBV19, the J call TRBJ2-4; D possibly corresponds to TRBD1 (6 bases). The CDR3 has 15 residues. Germline CDR1 and CDR2: LNHDA and SQIVND (reference sequence). Trimming cost V 4 bases and J 6 bases, with 16 bases left between them. CDR3 coding DNA: TGTGCCAGTAGTACTTCTACAGGGATCTTAAACATTCAGTACTTC. As protein: CASSTSTGILNIQYF.

The chain joins TRBV5-1 to TRBJ2-2, with 9 bases that match TRBD2. There are 17 residues in the CDR3. CDR1 is SGHRS, CDR2 YFSETQ, per germline. The ends lost 4 bases at V and 5 bases at J; junction bases unmatched: 12. The CDR3 DNA reads TGCGCCAGCAGCCTTCCGGCTAGCGGGGTTGGGACCGGGGAGCTGTTTTTT. Amino acid sequence: CASSLPASGVGTGELFF. Together with reference TRBV5-1 and TRBJ2-2, the CDR3 gives the full variable domain: KAGVTQTPRYLIKTRGQQVTLSCSPISGHRSVSWYQQTPGQGLQFLFEYFSETQRNKGNFPGRFSGRQFSNSRSEMNVSTLELGDSALYLCASSLPASGVGTGELFFGEGSRLTVL.

The chain employs TRBV18 and TRBJ2-3; 7 bases are a match to TRBD2. In germline, CDR1 is KGHSH, CDR2 LQKENI. V shed 3 bases, J shed 6 bases, and the junction held 12 bases outside the gene matches. The CDR3 covers 16 residues. The CDR3 sequence: CASSPLQAGSGDTQYF. CDR3 bases: TGTGCCAGCTCACCCCTCCAAGCGGGGTCGGGCGATACGCAGTATTTT. The full variable domain, its missing parts supplied by reference TRBV18 and TRBJ2-3, is NAGVMQNPRHLVRRRGQEARLRCSPMKGHSHVYWYRQLPEEGLKFMVYLQKENIIDESGMPKERFSAEFPKEGPSILRIQQVVRGDSAAYFCASSPLQAGSGDTQYFGPGTRLTVL.

The chain combines TRBV6-2 or TRBV6-3 with TRBJ1-5; D is undetermined. V was trimmed by 5 bases and J by 6 bases, leaving 11 bases between them. Germline lookup yields CDR1 MNHEY and CDR2 SVGEGT. The CDR3 totals 13 residues. Here the CDR3 DNA reads TGTGCCAGCAGTGACACCTCGTTTCAGCCCCAGCATTTT. Encoded protein: CASSDTSFQPQHF.

The chain has TRBV6-2 or TRBV6-3 and TRBJ2-1; D may be TRBD2 (5 bases). CDR1 is MNHEY and CDR2 is SVGEGT in the germline V gene. The CDR3 is made up of 14 amino acids. V was trimmed by 4 bases and J by 7 bases, leaving 14 bases between them. Here the CDR3 reads CASSSLGALNEQFF. The CDR3 DNA reads TGTGCCAGCAGTTCCTTGGGAGCCTTGAATGAGCAGTTCTTC.

The J gene is TRBJ1-5, the V gene TRBV19; the D gene is possibly TRBD1 (6 bases). The germline V gene encodes CDR1 LNHDA and CDR2 SQIVND (reference sequence). The CDR3 is 15 amino acids. The CDR3 spells CASGGGRYSNQPQHF. The CDR3 bases are TGTGCTAGTGGGGGGGGCCGTTATAGCAATCAGCCCCAGCATTTT.

The V call is TRBV7-9, the J call TRBJ1-1, with TRBD1 matching 8 bases. CDR1 and CDR2 from the germline V gene are SEHNR and FQNEAQ (reference sequence). The CDR3 length is 14 residues. The ends lost 3 bases at V and 5 bases at J; junction bases unmatched: 5. For the CDR3, the DNA is TGTGCCAGCAGCTTCCCCACAGGGGGTACTGAAGCTTTCTTT. This codes for CASSFPTGGTEAFF.

V is TRBV19 and J is TRBJ2-7, with D uncertain. Germline CDR1 and CDR2: LNHDA and SQIVND (reference sequence). V was trimmed by 1 base and J by 0 bases, leaving 10 bases between them. The CDR3 spans 15 residues. This chain's CDR3 is CASSIVSTSSYEQYF. CDR3 coding DNA: TGTGCCAGTAGTATAGTTTCAACGAGCTCCTACGAGCAGTACTTC. The full variable domain, its missing parts supplied by reference TRBV19 and TRBJ2-7, is DGGITQSPKYLFRKEGQNVTLSCEQNLNHDAMYWYRQDPGQGLRLIYYSQIVNDFQKGDIAEGYSVSREKKESFPLTVTSAQKNPTAFYLCASSIVSTSSYEQYFGPGTRLTVT.

The rearrangement uses TRBV5-1 and TRBJ2-2; 7 bases agree with TRBD1. Per the germline V gene, CDR1 is SGHRS and CDR2 is YFSETQ. This CDR3 is 14 amino acids long. V lost 4 bases and J lost 3; bases outside the gene matches: 3. The CDR3 spells CASSPGQYTGELFF. DNA for the CDR3: TGCGCCAGCAGCCCGGGACAGTACACCGGGGAGCTGTTTTTT.

This clone was observed a few times. The chain has TRBV4-2 and TRBJ1-5; 8 bases agree with TRBD1. V was clipped by 3 bases and J by 6 bases; unmatched bases: 7. CDR3 length equals 15 residues. Germline loops: CDR1 LGHNA, CDR2 YNFKEQ. The CDR3 nucleotides are TGTGCCAGCAGCCAGACCCAGGGGGCGAGTCAGCCCCAGCATTTT. Protein sequence: CASSQTQGASQPQHF.

The chain couples TRBV14 to TRBJ2-5; 10 bases agree with TRBD2. The germline V gene has CDR1 SGHDN and CDR2 FVKESK. The CDR3 is made up of 16 amino acids. The V segment lost 4 bases and the J segment 1 base; nucleotides outside the gene matches: 6. CDR3 in amino acids: CASSRLTSGPQETQYF. The CDR3 DNA follows: TGTGCCAGCAGCCGCCTGACTAGCGGGCCCCAAGAGACCCAGTACTTC.

This sequence joins TRBV12-3 or TRBV12-4 and TRBJ1-2; D not certain. Trimming cost V 8 bases and J 7 bases, with 14 bases left between them. CDR3 length: 12 amino acids. The CDR3 is CASGKLYSGYTF. The CDR3 region has the DNA TGTGCCAGCGGAAAACTTTACAGTGGCTACACCTTC.

There are a few counts of this clone. The chain employs TRBV5-4 and TRBJ1-1; no reliable D call. This CDR3 is built from 15 residues. V lost 2 bases to trimming and J lost 1 base, with 12 bases between them. The germline V gene encodes CDR1 SGHNT and CDR2 YYREEE (reference sequence). The CDR3 sequence is CASSFASGPNTEAFF. Here the CDR3 DNA reads TGTGCCAGCAGCTTCGCGAGCGGGCCGAACACTGAAGCTTTCTTT.

The gene calls are TRBV5-8 and TRBJ2-1, with 8 bases matching TRBD2. Germline-derived CDR1 and CDR2 are SGHTS and YDEGEE. Losses at the gene ends were 4 bases for V and 8 bases for J; bases not matched to a gene: 14. The CDR3 has 16 amino acids. The CDR3 loop is CASSLGPLAGGDEQFF. The CDR3 region has the DNA TGTGCCAGCAGCCTAGGGCCCCTAGCGGGCGGCGATGAGCAGTTCTTC.

This chain links TRBV7-2 with TRBJ2-7; 7 bases match TRBD2. Germline CDR1 SGHTA, CDR2 FQGNSA. J gave up 0 bases and V 5 bases, and 7 bases lay outside the gene matches. This CDR3 spans 15 amino acids. The CDR3 DNA follows: TGTGCCAGCAGCGTAGGTGGCGGGAGCTCCTACGAGCAGTACTTC. Its protein is CASSVGGGSSYEQYF.

The J gene is TRBJ1-2, the V gene TRBV3-1 (or the pseudogene TRBV3-2); perhaps TRBD1 as D (6 bases). The CDR3 is made up of 15 amino acids. CDR1 is LGHDT and CDR2 is YNNKEL in the germline V gene (reference sequence). Trimming removed 6 bases from V and 7 bases from J, with 21 bases in between. For the CDR3, the DNA is TGTGCCAGCAGGTCTACGCCTAGGGGGGGCTCTGGCTACACCTTC. Translated, it gives CASRSTPRGGSGYTF.